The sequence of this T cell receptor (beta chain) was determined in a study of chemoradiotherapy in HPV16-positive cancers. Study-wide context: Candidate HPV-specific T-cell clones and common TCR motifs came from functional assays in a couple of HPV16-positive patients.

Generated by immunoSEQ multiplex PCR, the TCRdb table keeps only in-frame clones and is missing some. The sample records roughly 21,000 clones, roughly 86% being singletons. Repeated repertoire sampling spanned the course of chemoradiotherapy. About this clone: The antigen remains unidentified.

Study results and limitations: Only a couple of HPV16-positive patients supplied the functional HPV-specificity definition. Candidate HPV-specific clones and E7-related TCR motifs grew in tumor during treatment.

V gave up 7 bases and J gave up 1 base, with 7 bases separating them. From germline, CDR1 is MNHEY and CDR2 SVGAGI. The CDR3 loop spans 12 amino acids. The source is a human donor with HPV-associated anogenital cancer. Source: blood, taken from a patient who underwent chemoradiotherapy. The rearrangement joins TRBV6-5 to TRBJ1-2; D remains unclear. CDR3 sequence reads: CASIGGNYGYTF. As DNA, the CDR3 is TGTGCCAGCATCGGTGGTAACTATGGCTACACCTTC.